The 12 T cell receptor beta chains below all came from one sample that was sequenced in a study of blood T cells in healthy people across ages. A sample-barcoded 5' primer and a J-beta primer mix were used in a second PCR of roughly 6 to 11 cycles. TCRdb re-called the 5' RACE reads through MiXCR, storing one row per CDR3 protein. The sample shows roughly 1,800,000 distinct CDR3 sequences, around half of them seen only once. Sequenced input: blood. The receptors derive from a middle-aged woman in good health.

This clonotype was picked up one time. One junction end does not reproduce the germline sequence, and a read error may be involved. The rearrangement uses TRBV4-2 and TRBJ2-3; D uncertain. Germline loops: CDR1 LGHNA, CDR2 YNFKEQ. The CDR3 length is 10 residues. CDR3 residues: CASNQDTQYF. CDR3 nucleotides: TGTGCCAGCAACCAAGATACGCAGTATTTT.

V and J are TRBV4-2 and TRBJ2-5; 7 bases fit TRBD2. CDR1 and CDR2 from the germline V gene are LGHNA and YNFKEQ. The CDR3 has 15 residues. Germline trimming cut 0 bases from V and 4 bases from J; bases unmatched to any gene: 5. CDR3 protein: CASSQDFGGGETQYF. Here the CDR3 DNA reads TGTGCCAGCAGCCAAGATTTTGGGGGGGGAGAGACCCAGTACTTC.

This clonotype was observed a few times. The gene calls are TRBV4-1 and TRBJ2-7, with unresolved D. The CDR3 totals 15 residues. Germline lookup yields CDR1 MGHRA and CDR2 YSYEKL. The V end lost 3 bases, the J end lost 0 bases, and 12 bases lay between the germline ends. The CDR3 coding sequence is TGCGCCAGCAGCCACAAAGGGCGACGCTCCTACGAGCAGTACTTC. It codes for CASSHKGRRSYEQYF.

The chain links TRBV6-5 to TRBJ2-4, with TRBD1 identical over 12 bases. V shed 5 bases and J 13 bases; nucleotides not matched to a gene: 12. CDR3 length equals 15 residues. Germline assignment: CDR1 MNHEY and CDR2 SVGAGI. The CDR3 coding sequence is TGTGCCAGCAGTACCCCGGGACAGGGGGCGAGGGAGCAGTACTTC. Translating it yields CASSTPGQGAREQYF.

The rearrangement uses TRBV27 and TRBJ1-5; TRBD1 agrees at 8 bases. The CDR3 runs to 14 residues. Germline V gives CDR1 MNHEY, CDR2 SMNVEV (reference sequence). With V trimmed by 6 bases and J by 5 bases, 6 bases remained unmatched. In nucleotides, the CDR3 is TGTGCCAGCAGGGGGACAGGCCTCCATCAGCCCCAGCATTTT. As protein: CASRGTGLHQPQHF.

The V and J genes are TRBV27 and TRBJ2-7, with D tentatively TRBD1 or TRBD2 (5 bases each). Between the trimmed V and J ends, which lost 8 bases and 5 bases, there was a span of 22 bases. Germline CDR1 is MNHEY and CDR2 is SMNVEV (reference sequence). This CDR3 spans 15 amino acids. In nucleotides, the CDR3 is TGTGCCAGCGGTATCAAACGGGACCCCTATCACGAGCAGTACTTC. Amino acids: CASGIKRDPYHEQYF.

The V call is TRBV4-3, the J call TRBJ2-1; the match to TRBD2 covers 7 bases. The germline V gene encodes CDR1 LGHNA and CDR2 YSLEER. Trimming at V came to 4 bases and at J to 0 bases, leaving 6 bases not matched to a gene. This CDR3 region has 16 residues. CDR3 amino acids: CASSPGRGSSYNEQFF. CDR3 DNA: TGCGCCAGCAGCCCCGGGCGGGGGAGCTCCTACAATGAGCAGTTCTTC.

This chain links TRBV7-2 with TRBJ2-3; TRBD2 agrees at 12 bases. CDR1 and CDR2 from the germline V gene are SGHTA and FQGNSA. The CDR3 is 15 amino acids. V dropped 1 base and J dropped 8; count of bases not matched to a gene: 4. The CDR3 DNA is TGTGCCAGCAGCTTAGAACTAGCGGGGGGCAGTACGCAGTATTTT. Its translation: CASSLELAGGSTQYF. The full variable domain, in which reference TRBV7-2 and TRBJ2-3 provide the parts outside the CDR3, is GAGVSQSPSNKVTEKGKDVELRCDPISGHTALYWYRQSLGQGLEFLIYFQGNSAPDKSGLPSDRFSAERTGGSVSTLTIQRTQQEDSAVYLCASSLELAGGSTQYFGPGTRLTVL.

This rearrangement joins TRBV6-2 or TRBV6-3 to TRBJ2-1; maybe TRBD1 (6 bases). CDR1 MNHEY and CDR2 SVGEGT come from the germline V gene. The CDR3 has 16 amino acids. V shed 2 bases and J shed 2 bases, with 13 bases lying between them. Here the CDR3 reads CASSYGGGLTYNEQFF. The CDR3 nucleotides are TGTGCCAGCAGTTACGGGGGCGGCTTAACCTACAATGAGCAGTTCTTC.

This clonotype appeared once. The chain is built from TRBV20-1 and TRBJ2-5, with D uncertain. The germline V gene has CDR1 DFQATT and CDR2 SNEGSKA (reference sequence). V was cut by 6 bases and J by 5 bases, with 10 bases left in between. There are 11 residues in the CDR3. CDR3 nucleotides: TGCAGTGCCGAAATCGGGGAGACCCAGTACTTC. Residues: CSAEIGETQYF.

The chain couples TRBV25-1 to TRBJ1-6, with 9 positions matching TRBD1. The CDR3 sequence is 15 residues long. V lost 3 bases, J lost 7 bases, and 4 bases stayed unmatched. Germline loops: CDR1 MGHDK, CDR2 SYGVNS. The CDR3, as DNA: TGTGCCAGCAGTGAGACAGGGGGTAACAATTCACCCCTCCACTTT. It specifies CASSETGGNNSPLHF.

This clonotype was observed a single time. J is TRBJ1-2 and V is TRBV20-1, with TRBD1 as a possible D gene (6 bases). The CDR3 is made up of 12 amino acids. Germline CDR1 and CDR2: DFQATT and SNEGSKA (reference sequence). V dropped 4 bases and J dropped 4 bases, with 10 bases sitting between them. CDR3 protein: CSAKRGSYGYTF. CDR3 DNA: TGCAGTGCTAAAAGGGGGTCCTATGGCTACACCTTC.